This TCR beta chain is from a study of T cells in Graves' hyperthyroidism and ophthalmopathy. Notes on the study in general: Patients with ophthalmopathy were separated from those with stable hyperthyroidism by a 13 V-J model.

Using RNA transcripts as the source, TCR beta CDR3 regions were amplified. RT-PCR in the first round (using the HTBI primer set) targeted the TCR CDR3. TCRdb re-called the multiplex PCR reads through MiXCR, storing one row per CDR3 protein. This sample has some 800,000 distinct CDR3 sequences, with more than 30% found just once. About this clonotype: Its matching antigen is unknown.

This CDR3 is built from 13 residues. Germline loops: CDR1 MNHEY, CDR2 SVGAGI. V gave up 8 bases and J gave up 0 bases, with 10 bases separating them. Sample: blood. The clonotype was recovered from a man aged 18 to 29 with Graves' hyperthyroidism. The chain combines TRBV6-5 with TRBJ1-1; no reliable D call. In DNA, the CDR3 is TGTGCCAGCTATTACGAGATGAACACTGAAGCTTTCTTT. Amino acids: CASYYEMNTEAFF.